Shown below are 6 T cell receptor beta chains from a single sample sequenced in a study of blood T cell repertoires in COVID-19 (dated by TCRdb to between 2020 and 2021). Library preparation used the immunoSEQ multiplex PCR assay. TCRdb mirrors the immuneACCESS table, restricted to in-frame sequences. Some clones are absent from its copies; in checked studies, under half trace to an unresolved V gene, and the reason for the others is unknown. Counted in this sample were 75,000 to 80,000 clones; over 75% of them appeared once. The ten top clones hold 40% to 55% of the sample. Input material: peripheral blood. The receptors originated from a human donor in a cohort sampled during active COVID-19.

On this clone itself: At one end the junction does not follow the germline gene, possibly because of a read error. The chain carries TRBV7-2 and TRBJ2-1; 8 positions agree with TRBD2. The CDR3 has 12 residues. Germline loops: CDR1 SGHTA, CDR2 FQGNSA. This CDR3 is CASSLDRAGALF. In DNA, the CDR3 is TGTGCCAGCAGCTTAGATAGAGCGGGGGCGCTCTTC.

The gene calls are TRBV3-1 (or the pseudogene TRBV3-2) and TRBJ1-1, with D possibly being TRBD1 (6 bases). V dropped 4 bases and J dropped 3 bases, with 12 bases sitting between them. This CDR3 has 14 residues. The V gene's germline CDR1 is LGHDT and CDR2 YNNKEL (reference sequence). The CDR3 DNA is TGTGCCAGCAGCCCCCACAGGGAAGACACTGAAGCTTTCTTT. This codes for CASSPHREDTEAFF.

This chain uses TRBV29-1 with TRBJ2-7; 11 nucleotides agree with TRBD1. In germline, CDR1 is SQVTM, CDR2 ANQGSEA. The CDR3 has 11 amino acids. Trimming removed 7 bases from V and 5 bases from J; junction bases left unmatched: 1. CDR3 region: CSGTGGNEQYF. CDR3 nucleotides: TGCAGCGGGACAGGGGGCAACGAGCAGTACTTC.

The V gene is TRBV6-5, the J gene TRBJ1-1; D possibly corresponds to TRBD1 (5 bases). CDR3 length equals 15 residues. The V end lost 8 bases, the J end lost 2 bases, and 18 bases lay between the germline ends. Germline V gene sequence: CDR1 MNHEY, CDR2 SVGAGI. The CDR3 DNA reads TGTGCCAGCCATCGTCCTGGGGGAGGAAACACTGAAGCTTTCTTT. Its protein product is CASHRPGGGNTEAFF.

The chain uses TRBV6-2 or TRBV6-3 and TRBJ2-2; TRBD1 might be the D (5 bases). CDR3 size: 13 residues. Trimming stripped 1 base from V and 7 bases from J, with 7 bases between. CDR1 is MNHEY and CDR2 is SVGEGT in the germline V gene. CDR3 DNA: TGTGCCAGCAGTTACTGGCAGGGCGGGGAGCTGTTTTTT. It specifies CASSYWQGGELFF.

The rearrangement links TRBV28 to TRBJ2-5; the D gene is possibly TRBD2 (6 bases). Germline V gives CDR1 MDHEN, CDR2 SYDVKM. Trimming removed 4 bases at V and 2 bases at J, with 17 bases between. The CDR3 length is 16 residues. The CDR3 bases are TGTGCCAGCAGTTCCCCGGGACGAGGACTACAAGAGACCCAGTACTTC. This codes for CASSSPGRGLQETQYF.